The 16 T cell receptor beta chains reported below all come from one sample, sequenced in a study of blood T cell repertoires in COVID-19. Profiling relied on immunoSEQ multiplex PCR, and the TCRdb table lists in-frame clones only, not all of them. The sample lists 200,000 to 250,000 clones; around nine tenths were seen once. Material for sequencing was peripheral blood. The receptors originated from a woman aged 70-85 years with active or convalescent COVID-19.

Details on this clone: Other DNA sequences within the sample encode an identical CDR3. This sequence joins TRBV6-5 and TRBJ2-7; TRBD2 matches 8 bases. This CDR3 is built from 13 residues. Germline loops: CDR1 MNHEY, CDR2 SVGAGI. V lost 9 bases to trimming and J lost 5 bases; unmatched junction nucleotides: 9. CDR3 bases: TGTGCCAGTCGGCTGGGACTAGGCAACGAGCAGTACTTC. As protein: CASRLGLGNEQYF.

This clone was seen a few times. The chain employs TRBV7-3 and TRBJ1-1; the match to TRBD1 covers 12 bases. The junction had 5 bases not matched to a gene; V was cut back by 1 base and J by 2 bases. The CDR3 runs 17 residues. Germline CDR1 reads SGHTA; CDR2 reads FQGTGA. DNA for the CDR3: TGTGCCAGCAGCTTAAGCGGGACAGGGGGCGCAAACACTGAAGCTTTCTTT. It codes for CASSLSGTGGANTEAFF. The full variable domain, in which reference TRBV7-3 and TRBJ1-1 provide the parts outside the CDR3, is GAGVSQTPSNKVTEKGKYVELRCDPISGHTALYWYRQSLGQGPEFLIYFQGTGAADDSGLPNDRFFAVRPEGSVSTLKIQRTERGDSAVYLCASSLSGTGGANTEAFFGQGTRLTVV.

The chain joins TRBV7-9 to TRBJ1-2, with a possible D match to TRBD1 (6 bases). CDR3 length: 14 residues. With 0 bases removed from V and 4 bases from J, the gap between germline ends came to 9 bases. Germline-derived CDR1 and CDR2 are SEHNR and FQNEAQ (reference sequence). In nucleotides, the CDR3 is TGTGCCAGCAGCTTAGCCAACAGGGTCTATGGCTACACCTTC. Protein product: CASSLANRVYGYTF.

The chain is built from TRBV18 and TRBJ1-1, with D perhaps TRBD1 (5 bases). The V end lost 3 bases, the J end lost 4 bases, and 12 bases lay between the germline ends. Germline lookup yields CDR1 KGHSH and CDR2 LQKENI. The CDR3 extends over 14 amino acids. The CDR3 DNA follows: TGTGCCAGCTCACCCCAGGGTGATGGCACTGAAGCTTTCTTT. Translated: CASSPQGDGTEAFF.

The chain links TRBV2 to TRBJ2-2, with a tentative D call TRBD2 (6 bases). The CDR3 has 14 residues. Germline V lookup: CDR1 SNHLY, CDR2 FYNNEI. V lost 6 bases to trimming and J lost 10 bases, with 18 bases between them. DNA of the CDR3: TGTGCCAGCAGAGCAGAAGTCGGGGGAATGGAGCTGTTTTTT. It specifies CASRAEVGGMELFF.

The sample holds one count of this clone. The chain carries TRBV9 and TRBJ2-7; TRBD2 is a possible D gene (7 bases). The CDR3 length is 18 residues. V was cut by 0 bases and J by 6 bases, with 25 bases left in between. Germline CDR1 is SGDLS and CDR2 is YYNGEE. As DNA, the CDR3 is TGTGCCAGCAGCGTAGCCCCTCGCCCGTGGGGGGGCTCGGGCGAGCAGTACTTC. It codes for CASSVAPRPWGGSGEQYF.

The CDR3 DNA reads TGCGCCAGCAGCGGACAGGTTAAGAACACCGGGGAGCTGTTTTTT. This codes for CASSGQVKNTGELFF. The chain joins TRBV5-1 to TRBJ2-2, with 7 nucleotides matching TRBD1. Germline V gene lookup returns CDR1 SGHRS and CDR2 YFSETQ. The CDR3 has 15 residues. Unmatched junction bases numbered 4, after V lost 4 bases and J lost 1 base.

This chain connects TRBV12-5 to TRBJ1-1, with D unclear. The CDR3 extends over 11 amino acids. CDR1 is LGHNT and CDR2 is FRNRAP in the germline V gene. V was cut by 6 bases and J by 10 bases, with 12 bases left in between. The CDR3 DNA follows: TGTGCTAGTGGCCCCTTGCTACCAGCTTTCTTT. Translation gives CASGPLLPAFF.

In DNA form, the CDR3 reads TGTGCCAGCAGCTTATTGGAGATAGCTTTCTTT. Protein sequence: CASSLLEIAFF. The rearrangement joins TRBV7-9 to TRBJ1-1; D gene unclear. The V gene lost 2 bases and the J gene lost 10 bases, with 8 bases spanning the gap. The CDR3 has 11 residues. Per germline, CDR1 SEHNR and CDR2 FQNEAQ (reference sequence).

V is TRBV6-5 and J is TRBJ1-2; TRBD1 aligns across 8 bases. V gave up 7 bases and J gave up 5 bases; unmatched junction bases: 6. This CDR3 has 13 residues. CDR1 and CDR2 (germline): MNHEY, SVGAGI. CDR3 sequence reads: CASTPGQVYGYTF. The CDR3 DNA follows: TGTGCCAGCACTCCGGGACAGGTTTATGGCTACACCTTC.

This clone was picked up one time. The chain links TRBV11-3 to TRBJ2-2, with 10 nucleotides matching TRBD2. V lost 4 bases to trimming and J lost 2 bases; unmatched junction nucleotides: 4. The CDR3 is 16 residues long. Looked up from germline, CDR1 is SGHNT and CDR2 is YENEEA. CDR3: CASSSRLAGNTGELFF. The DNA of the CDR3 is TGTGCCAGCAGCTCGCGACTAGCGGGCAACACCGGGGAGCTGTTTTTT.

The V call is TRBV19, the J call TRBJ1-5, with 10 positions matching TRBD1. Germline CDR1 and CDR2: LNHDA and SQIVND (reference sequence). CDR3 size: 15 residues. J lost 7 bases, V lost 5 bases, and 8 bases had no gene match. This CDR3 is CASSGTGARAQPQHF. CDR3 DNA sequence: TGTGCCAGTAGTGGGACAGGGGCCAGGGCGCAGCCCCAGCATTTT. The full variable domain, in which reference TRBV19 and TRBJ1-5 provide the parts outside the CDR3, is DGGITQSPKYLFRKEGQNVTLSCEQNLNHDAMYWYRQDPGQGLRLIYYSQIVNDFQKGDIAEGYSVSREKKESFPLTVTSAQKNPTAFYLCASSGTGARAQPQHFGDGTRLSIL.

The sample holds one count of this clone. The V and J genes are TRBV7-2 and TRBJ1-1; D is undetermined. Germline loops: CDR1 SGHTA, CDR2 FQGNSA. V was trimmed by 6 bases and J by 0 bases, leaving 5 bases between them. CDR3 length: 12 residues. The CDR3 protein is CASRTMNTEAFF. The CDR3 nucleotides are TGTGCCAGCAGGACTATGAACACTGAAGCTTTCTTT.

CDR3 protein: CATSVGGGFNYGYTF. The DNA of the CDR3 is TGTGCCACCAGTGTAGGCGGGGGATTTAACTATGGCTACACCTTC. The chain couples TRBV24-1 to TRBJ1-2; D possibly corresponds to TRBD1 (5 bases). V lost 5 bases to trimming and J lost 1 base, with 13 bases between them. The CDR3 loop spans 15 amino acids. Germline V CDR1 and CDR2: KGHDR, SFDVKD.

The DNA for the CDR3 is TGTGCCTGGAGTCCGGACAGGCGACTCTATGGCTACACCTTC. Encoded protein: CAWSPDRRLYGYTF. This chain uses TRBV30 with TRBJ1-2, with 7 bases aligning to TRBD1. This CDR3 region has 14 residues. Trimming removed 2 bases from V and 4 bases from J; junction bases left unmatched: 7. The germline V gene has CDR1 GTSNPN and CDR2 SVGIG (reference sequence).

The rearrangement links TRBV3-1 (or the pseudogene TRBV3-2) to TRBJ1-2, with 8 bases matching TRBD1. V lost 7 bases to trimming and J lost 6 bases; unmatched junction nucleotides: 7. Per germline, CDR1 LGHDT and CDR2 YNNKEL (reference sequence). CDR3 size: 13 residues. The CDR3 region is CASTRTGSDGYTF. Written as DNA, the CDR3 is TGTGCCAGCACCAGGACAGGGTCCGATGGCTACACCTTC.